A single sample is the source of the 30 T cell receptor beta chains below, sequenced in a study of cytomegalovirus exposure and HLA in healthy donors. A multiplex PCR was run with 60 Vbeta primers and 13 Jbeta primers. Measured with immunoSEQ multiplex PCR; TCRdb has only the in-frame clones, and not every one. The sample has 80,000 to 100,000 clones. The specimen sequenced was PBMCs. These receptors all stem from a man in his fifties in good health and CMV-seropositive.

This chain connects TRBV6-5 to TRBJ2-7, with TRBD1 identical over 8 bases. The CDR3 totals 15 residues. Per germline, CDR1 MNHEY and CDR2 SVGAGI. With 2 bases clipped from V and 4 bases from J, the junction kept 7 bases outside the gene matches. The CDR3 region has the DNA TGTGCCAGCAGTTACGACAGGGGACAGGCTTACGAGCAGTACTTC. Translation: CASSYDRGQAYEQYF.

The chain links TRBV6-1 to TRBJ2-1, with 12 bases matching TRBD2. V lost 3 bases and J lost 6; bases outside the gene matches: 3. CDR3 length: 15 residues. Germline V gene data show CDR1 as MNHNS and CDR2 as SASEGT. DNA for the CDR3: TGTGCCAGCAGTGATCGGACTAGCGGGATCAATGAGCAGTTCTTC. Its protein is CASSDRTSGINEQFF.

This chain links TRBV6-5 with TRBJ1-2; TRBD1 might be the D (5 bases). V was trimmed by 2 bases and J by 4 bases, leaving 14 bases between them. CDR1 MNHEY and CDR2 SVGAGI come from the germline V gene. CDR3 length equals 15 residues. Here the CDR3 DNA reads TGTGCCAGCAGTTACGGGTGGGGCCCTACCTATGGCTACACCTTC. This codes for CASSYGWGPTYGYTF.

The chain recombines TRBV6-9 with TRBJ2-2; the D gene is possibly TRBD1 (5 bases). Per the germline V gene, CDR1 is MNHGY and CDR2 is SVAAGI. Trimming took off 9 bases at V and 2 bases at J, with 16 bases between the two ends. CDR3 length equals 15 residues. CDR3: CARDTTQGNTGELFF. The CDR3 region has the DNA TGTGCCAGGGATACCACCCAGGGTAACACCGGGGAGCTGTTTTTT.

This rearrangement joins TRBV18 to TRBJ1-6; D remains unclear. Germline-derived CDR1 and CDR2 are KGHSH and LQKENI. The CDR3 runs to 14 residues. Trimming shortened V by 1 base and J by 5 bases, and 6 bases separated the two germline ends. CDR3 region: CASSPRQDNSPLHF. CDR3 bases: TGTGCCAGCTCACCACGGCAGGATAATTCACCCCTCCACTTT.

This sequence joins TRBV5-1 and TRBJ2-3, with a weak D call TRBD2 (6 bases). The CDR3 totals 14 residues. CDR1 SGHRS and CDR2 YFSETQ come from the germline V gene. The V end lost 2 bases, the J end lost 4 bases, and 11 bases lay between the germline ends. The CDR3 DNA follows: TGCGCCAGCAGCTTCGGGAGCCCCGCAGATACGCAGTATTTT. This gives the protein CASSFGSPADTQYF.

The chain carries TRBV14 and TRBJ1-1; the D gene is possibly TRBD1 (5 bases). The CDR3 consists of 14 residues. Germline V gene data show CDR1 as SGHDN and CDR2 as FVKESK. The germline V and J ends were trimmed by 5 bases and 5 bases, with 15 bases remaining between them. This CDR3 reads CASSGGVEGTEAFF. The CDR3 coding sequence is TGTGCCAGCAGCGGGGGGGTTGAGGGGACTGAAGCTTTCTTT. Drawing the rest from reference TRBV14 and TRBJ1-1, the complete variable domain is EAGVTQFPSHSVIEKGQTVTLRCDPISGHDNLYWYRRVMGKEIKFLLHFVKESKQDESGMPNNRFLAERTGGTYSTLKVQPAELEDSGVYFCASSGGVEGTEAFFGQGTRLTVV.

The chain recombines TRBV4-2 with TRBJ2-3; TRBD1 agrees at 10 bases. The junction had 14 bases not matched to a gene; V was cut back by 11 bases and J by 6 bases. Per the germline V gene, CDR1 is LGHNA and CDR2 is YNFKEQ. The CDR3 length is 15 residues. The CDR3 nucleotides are TGTGCCGCAGCCTCGGACAGGGGGGACTGGGATACGCAGTATTTT. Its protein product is CAAASDRGDWDTQYF.

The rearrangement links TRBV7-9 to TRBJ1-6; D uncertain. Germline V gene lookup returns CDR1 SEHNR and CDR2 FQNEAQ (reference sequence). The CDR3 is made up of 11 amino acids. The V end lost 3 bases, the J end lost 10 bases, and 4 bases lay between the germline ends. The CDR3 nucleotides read TGTGCCAGCAGCTTGGGCTCACCCCTCCACTTT. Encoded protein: CASSLGSPLHF.

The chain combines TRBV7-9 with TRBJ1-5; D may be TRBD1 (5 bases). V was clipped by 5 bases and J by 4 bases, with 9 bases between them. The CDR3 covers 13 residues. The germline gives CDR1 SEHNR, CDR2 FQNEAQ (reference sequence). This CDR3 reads CASSPGGNQPQHF. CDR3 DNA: TGTGCCAGCAGCCCGGGGGGGAATCAGCCCCAGCATTTT. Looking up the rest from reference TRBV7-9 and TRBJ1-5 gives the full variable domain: DTGVSQNPRHKITKRGQNVTFRCDPISEHNRLYWYRQTLGQGPEFLTYFQNEAQLEKSRLLSDRFSAERPKGSFSTLEIQRTEQGDSAMYLCASSPGGNQPQHFGDGTRLSIL.

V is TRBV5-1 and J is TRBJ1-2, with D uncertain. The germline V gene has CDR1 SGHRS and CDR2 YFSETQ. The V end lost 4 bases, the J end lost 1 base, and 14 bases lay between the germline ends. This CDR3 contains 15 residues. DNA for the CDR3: TGCGCCAGCAGCCGAGCCGACAATTTTAACTATGGCTACACCTTC. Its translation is CASSRADNFNYGYTF.

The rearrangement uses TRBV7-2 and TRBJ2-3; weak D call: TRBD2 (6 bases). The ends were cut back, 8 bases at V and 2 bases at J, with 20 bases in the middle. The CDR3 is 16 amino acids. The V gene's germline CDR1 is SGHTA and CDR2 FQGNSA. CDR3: CASGAGTSSVTDTQYF. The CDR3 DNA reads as TGTGCCAGCGGAGCAGGCACTAGCAGCGTCACAGATACGCAGTATTTT.

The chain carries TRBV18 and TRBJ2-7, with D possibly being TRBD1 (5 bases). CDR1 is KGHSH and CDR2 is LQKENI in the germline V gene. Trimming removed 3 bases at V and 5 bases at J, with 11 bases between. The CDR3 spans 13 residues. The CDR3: CASSPGQVHEQYF. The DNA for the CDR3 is TGTGCCAGCTCACCGGGGCAGGTCCACGAGCAGTACTTC. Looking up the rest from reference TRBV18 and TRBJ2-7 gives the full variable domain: NAGVMQNPRHLVRRRGQEARLRCSPMKGHSHVYWYRQLPEEGLKFMVYLQKENIIDESGMPKERFSAEFPKEGPSILRIQQVVRGDSAAYFCASSPGQVHEQYFGPGTRLTVT.

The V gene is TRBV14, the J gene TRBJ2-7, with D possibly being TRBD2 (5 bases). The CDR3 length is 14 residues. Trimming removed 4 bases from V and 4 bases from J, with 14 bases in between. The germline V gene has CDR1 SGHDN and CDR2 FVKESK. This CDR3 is CASSLRTGVYEQYV. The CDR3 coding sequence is TGTGCCAGCAGCCTTAGAACCGGGGTTTACGAGCAGTACGTC.

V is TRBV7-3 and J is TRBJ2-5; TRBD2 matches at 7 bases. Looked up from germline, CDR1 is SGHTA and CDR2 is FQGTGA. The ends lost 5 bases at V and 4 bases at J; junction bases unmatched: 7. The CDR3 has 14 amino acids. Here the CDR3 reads CASSQTGTIETQYF. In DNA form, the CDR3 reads TGTGCCAGCAGCCAAACCGGGACTATAGAGACCCAGTACTTC.

CDR3 sequence reads: CASTRQGNEQFF. In nucleotides, the CDR3 is TGCGCCAGCACGAGGCAAGGCAATGAGCAGTTCTTC. V is TRBV5-1 and J is TRBJ2-1; no definite D call. Germline values: CDR1 SGHRS, CDR2 YFSETQ. CDR3 length equals 12 residues. Trimming removed 6 bases from V and 6 bases from J, with 10 bases in between.

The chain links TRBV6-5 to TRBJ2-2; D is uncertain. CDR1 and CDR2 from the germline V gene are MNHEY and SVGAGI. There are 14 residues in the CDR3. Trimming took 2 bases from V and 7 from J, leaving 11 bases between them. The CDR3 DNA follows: TGTGCCAGCAGTTACGAAAGCTACAGCGGGGAGCTGTTTTTT. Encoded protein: CASSYESYSGELFF.

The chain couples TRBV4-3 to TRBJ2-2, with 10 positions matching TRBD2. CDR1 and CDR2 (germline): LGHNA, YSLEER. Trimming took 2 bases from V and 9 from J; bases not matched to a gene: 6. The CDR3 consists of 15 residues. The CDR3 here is CASSQQAGGPWELFF. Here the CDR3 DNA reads TGCGCCAGCAGCCAACAAGCGGGAGGGCCCTGGGAGCTGTTTTTT.

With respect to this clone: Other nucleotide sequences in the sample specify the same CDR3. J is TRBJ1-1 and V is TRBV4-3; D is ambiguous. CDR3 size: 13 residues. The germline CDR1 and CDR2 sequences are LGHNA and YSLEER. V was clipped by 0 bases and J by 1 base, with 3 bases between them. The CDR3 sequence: CASSQERNTEAFF. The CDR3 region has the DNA TGCGCCAGCAGCCAAGAGCGGAACACTGAAGCTTTCTTT.

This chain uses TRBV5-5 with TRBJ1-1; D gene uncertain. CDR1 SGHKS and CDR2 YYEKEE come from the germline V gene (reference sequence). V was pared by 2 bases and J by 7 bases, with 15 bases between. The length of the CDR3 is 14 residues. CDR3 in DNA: TGTGCCAGCAGCTTAGTGCGGGGAGGAGGTGAAGCTTTCTTT. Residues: CASSLVRGGGEAFF.

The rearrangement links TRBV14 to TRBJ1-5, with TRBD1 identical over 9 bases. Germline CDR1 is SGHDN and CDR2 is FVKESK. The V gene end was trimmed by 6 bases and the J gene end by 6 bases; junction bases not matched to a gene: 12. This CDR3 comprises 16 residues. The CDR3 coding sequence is TGTGCCAGCAGGAAATACGGGACAGGGAGCCCTCAGCCCCAGCATTTT. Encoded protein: CASRKYGTGSPQPQHF. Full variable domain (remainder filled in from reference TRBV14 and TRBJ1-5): EAGVTQFPSHSVIEKGQTVTLRCDPISGHDNLYWYRRVMGKEIKFLLHFVKESKQDESGMPNNRFLAERTGGTYSTLKVQPAELEDSGVYFCASRKYGTGSPQPQHFGDGTRLSIL.

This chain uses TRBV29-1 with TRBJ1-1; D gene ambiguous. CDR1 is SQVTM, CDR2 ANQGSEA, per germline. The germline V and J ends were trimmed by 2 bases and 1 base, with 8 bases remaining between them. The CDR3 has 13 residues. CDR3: CSVEQQPNTEAFF. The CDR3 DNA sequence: TGCAGCGTTGAACAACAGCCGAACACTGAAGCTTTCTTT.

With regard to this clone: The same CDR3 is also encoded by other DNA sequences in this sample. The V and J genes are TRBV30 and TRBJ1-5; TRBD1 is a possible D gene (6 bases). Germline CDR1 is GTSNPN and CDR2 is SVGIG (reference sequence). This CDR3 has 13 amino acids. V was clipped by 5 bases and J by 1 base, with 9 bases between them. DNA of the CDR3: TGTGCCTGGTCCACAGGGAGCAATCAGCCCCAGCATTTT. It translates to CAWSTGSNQPQHF.

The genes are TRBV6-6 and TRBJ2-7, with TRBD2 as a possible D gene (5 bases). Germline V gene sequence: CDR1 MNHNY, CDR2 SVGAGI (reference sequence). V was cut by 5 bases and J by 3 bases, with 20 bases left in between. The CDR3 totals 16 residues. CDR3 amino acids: CASSTHRRLALYEQYF. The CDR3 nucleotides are TGTGCCAGCAGTACGCACCGGAGGCTAGCCCTCTACGAGCAGTACTTC.

The CDR3 here is CASSLSLAVTDTQYF. The CDR3 DNA follows: TGCGCCAGCAGCTTGTCACTAGCGGTCACAGATACGCAGTATTTT. The genes are TRBV5-1 and TRBJ2-3; 8 nucleotides match TRBD2. The CDR3 has 15 amino acids. With 1 base clipped from V and 2 bases from J, the junction kept 3 bases outside the gene matches. Looked up from germline, CDR1 is SGHRS and CDR2 is YFSETQ.

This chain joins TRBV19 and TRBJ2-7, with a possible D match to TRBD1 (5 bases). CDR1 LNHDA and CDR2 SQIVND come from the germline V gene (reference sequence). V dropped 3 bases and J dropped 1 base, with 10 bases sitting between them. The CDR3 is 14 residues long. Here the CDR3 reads CASSILQGSYEQYF. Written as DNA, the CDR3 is TGTGCCAGTAGTATCCTTCAGGGTTCCTACGAGCAGTACTTC.

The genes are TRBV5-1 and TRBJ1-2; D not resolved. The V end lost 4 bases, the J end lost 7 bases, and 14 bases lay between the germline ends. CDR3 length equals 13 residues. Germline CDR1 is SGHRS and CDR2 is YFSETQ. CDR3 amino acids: CASSRRLEGGYTF. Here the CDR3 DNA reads TGCGCCAGCAGCCGAAGATTGGAGGGTGGCTACACCTTC.

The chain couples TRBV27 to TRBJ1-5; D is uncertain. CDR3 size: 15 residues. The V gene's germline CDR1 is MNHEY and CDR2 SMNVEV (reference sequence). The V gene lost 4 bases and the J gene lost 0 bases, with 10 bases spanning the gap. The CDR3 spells CASSSQLDSNQPQHF. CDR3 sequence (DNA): TGTGCCAGCAGTTCGCAGCTAGATAGCAATCAGCCCCAGCATTTT.

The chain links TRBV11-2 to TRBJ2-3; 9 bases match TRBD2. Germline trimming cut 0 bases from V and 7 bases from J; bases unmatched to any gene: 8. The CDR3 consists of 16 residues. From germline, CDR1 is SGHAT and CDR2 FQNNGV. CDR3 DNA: TGTGCCAGCAGCTTAGAAGGCGGGAGGGCCCTGAATACGCAGTATTTT. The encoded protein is CASSLEGGRALNTQYF.

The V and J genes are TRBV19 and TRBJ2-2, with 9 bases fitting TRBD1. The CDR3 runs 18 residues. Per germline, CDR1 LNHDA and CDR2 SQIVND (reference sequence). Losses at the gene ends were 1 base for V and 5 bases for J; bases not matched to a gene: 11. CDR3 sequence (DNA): TGTGCCAGTAGTATAGCACTGTTAGGGACAGGGCGGACCGGGGAGCTGTTTTTT. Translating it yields CASSIALLGTGRTGELFF. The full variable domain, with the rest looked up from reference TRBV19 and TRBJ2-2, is DGGITQSPKYLFRKEGQNVTLSCEQNLNHDAMYWYRQDPGQGLRLIYYSQIVNDFQKGDIAEGYSVSREKKESFPLTVTSAQKNPTAFYLCASSIALLGTGRTGELFFGEGSRLTVL.